A single sample gave rise to the 24 T cell receptor beta chains below, sequenced in a study of cytomegalovirus exposure and HLA in healthy donors. PCR involved 60 Vbeta and 13 Jbeta primers. Profiled with immunoSEQ multiplex PCR; TCRdb holds only in-frame clones, not every one. The sample lists around 190,000 clones, over 75% occurring once. Sequenced: PBMCs. Receptor source: a woman aged 30 to 39 in good health and CMV-seronegative.

This clone was observed a single time. The chain is built from TRBV19 and TRBJ2-7; 7 nucleotides agree with TRBD1. The CDR3 spans 17 residues. Germline CDR1 is LNHDA and CDR2 is SQIVND (reference sequence). Unmatched junction bases numbered 10, after V lost 2 bases and J lost 0 bases. The CDR3 protein is CASSIWDRTGSSYEQYF. DNA of the CDR3: TGTGCCAGTAGTATATGGGATCGGACAGGTAGCTCCTACGAGCAGTACTTC.

The chain is built from TRBV5-1 and TRBJ2-1, with 7 bases that match TRBD1. The J segment lost 6 bases and the V segment lost 0 bases, leaving 3 bases of the junction unmatched. Germline CDR1 SGHRS, CDR2 YFSETQ. The CDR3 has 14 residues. CDR3 in DNA: TGCGCCAGCAGCTTGGCCGACAGGGCCAATGAGCAGTTCTTC. Translation: CASSLADRANEQFF.

CDR3 in amino acids: CASGYGGGTQETQYF. The CDR3 coding sequence is TGTGCCAGCGGCTATGGGGGGGGAACCCAAGAGACCCAGTACTTC. The J gene is TRBJ2-5, the V gene TRBV5-6, with TRBD2 identical over 7 bases. Trimming took 7 bases from V and 1 from J; bases not matched to a gene: 10. Per the germline V gene, CDR1 is SGHDT and CDR2 is YYEEEE. The length of the CDR3 is 15 residues.

V and J are TRBV19 and TRBJ2-2; 8 bases match TRBD2. The V segment lost 5 bases and the J segment 2 bases; nucleotides outside the gene matches: 25. This CDR3 is 22 amino acids long. Per germline, CDR1 LNHDA and CDR2 SQIVND (reference sequence). The CDR3 reads CASSPRPRGGRSGEINTGELFF. The CDR3 DNA follows: TGTGCCAGTAGTCCACGACCGCGCGGGGGGAGGTCGGGGGAAATCAACACCGGGGAGCTGTTTTTT.

The genes are TRBV6-5 and TRBJ2-5; D is ambiguous. This CDR3 contains 16 residues. The germline V and J ends were trimmed by 0 bases and 5 bases, with 16 bases remaining between them. From germline, CDR1 is MNHEY and CDR2 SVGAGI. The CDR3 loop reads CASSYSITGFGETQYF. CDR3 bases: TGTGCCAGCAGTTACTCCATTACCGGGTTCGGGGAGACCCAGTACTTC.

V is TRBV7-6 and J is TRBJ1-2; the match to TRBD1 covers 7 bases. Unmatched junction bases numbered 7, after V lost 3 bases and J lost 0 bases. Germline CDR1 and CDR2: SGHVS and FNYEAQ. There are 16 residues in the CDR3. CDR3 coding DNA: TGTGCCAGCAGCTTTGTGACAGGGTTTTCTAACTATGGCTACACCTTC. Protein: CASSFVTGFSNYGYTF.

This chain connects TRBV27 to TRBJ1-5, with D possibly matching TRBD1 (6 bases). Germline CDR1 reads MNHEY; CDR2 reads SMNVEV (reference sequence). CDR3 length equals 13 residues. Trimming took 4 bases from V and 7 from J, leaving 11 bases between them. CDR3 sequence: CASSSTGGQPQHF. CDR3 DNA: TGTGCCAGCAGTTCGACAGGAGGACAGCCCCAGCATTTT.

The chain combines TRBV10-1 with TRBJ2-7, with 9 bases aligning to TRBD2. The CDR3 totals 16 residues. After removal of 3 bases from V and 2 bases from J, the junction contained 8 bases not matched to a gene. Looked up from germline, CDR1 is WNHNN and CDR2 is SYGVQD (reference sequence). The CDR3 reads CASSEQREETTYEQYF. CDR3 sequence (DNA): TGCGCCAGCAGTGAACAGCGGGAGGAAACTACCTACGAGCAGTACTTC.

This clone was detected only once. The V call is TRBV5-6, the J call TRBJ2-7; 8 bases line up with TRBD1. Per the germline V gene, CDR1 is SGHDT and CDR2 is YYEEEE. Losses at the gene ends were 2 bases for V and 6 bases for J; bases not matched to a gene: 7. This CDR3 is built from 14 residues. Written as DNA, the CDR3 is TGTGCCAGCAGCTTCGGACAGGGCATTGGCGAGCAGTACTTC. Its translation is CASSFGQGIGEQYF.

This chain connects TRBV28 to TRBJ2-7; D is unclear. The CDR3 runs to 15 residues. Deletions cut 2 bases from V and 7 bases from J, with 18 bases between. Germline loops: CDR1 MDHEN, CDR2 SYDVKM. The CDR3 DNA follows: TGTGCCAGCAGTTTAACAACAGAGCCTACGTTAGAGCAGTACTTC. This translates into CASSLTTEPTLEQYF.

This clone was recorded a few times. This sequence joins TRBV5-6 and TRBJ1-1; 7 bases are a match to TRBD1. The ends lost 2 bases at V and 0 bases at J; junction bases unmatched: 4. This CDR3 has 15 residues. Germline V gene data show CDR1 as SGHDT and CDR2 as YYEEEE. Here the CDR3 DNA reads TGTGCCAGCAGCTTTATCCAGGGGGTGAACACTGAAGCTTTCTTT. Its translation is CASSFIQGVNTEAFF.

V gene TRBV5-6 combines with J gene TRBJ2-3, with D possibly being TRBD2 (5 bases). CDR1 and CDR2 from the germline V gene are SGHDT and YYEEEE. The CDR3 extends over 14 amino acids. V lost 4 bases to trimming and J lost 8 bases, with 17 bases between them. Here the CDR3 DNA reads TGTGCCAGCAGCCCGGACTTCGGATCGGGTACGCAGTATTTT. Translating gives CASSPDFGSGTQYF.

The genes are TRBV6-1 and TRBJ2-7; 7 bases are shared with TRBD1. With V trimmed by 2 bases and J by 0 bases, 7 bases remained unmatched. The CDR3 has 16 amino acids. Germline V gene sequence: CDR1 MNHNS, CDR2 SASEGT. CDR3 in amino acids: CASSENRRGFSYEQYF. CDR3 nucleotides: TGTGCCAGCAGTGAAAACCGCAGGGGGTTCTCCTACGAGCAGTACTTC.

The chain uses TRBV5-1 and TRBJ2-7; 7 bases fit TRBD2. V shed 0 bases, J shed 7 bases, and the junction held 7 bases outside the gene matches. CDR1 and CDR2 from the germline V gene are SGHRS and YFSETQ. This CDR3 is 14 amino acids long. The CDR3 here is CASSLAISGREQYF. DNA of the CDR3: TGCGCCAGCAGCTTGGCCATTAGCGGGCGTGAGCAGTACTTC.

The genes are TRBV27 and TRBJ2-1, with 9 bases fitting TRBD2. The CDR3 is 16 amino acids. The trim removed 7 bases at V and 5 bases at J, leaving 12 bases unmatched. The germline V gene encodes CDR1 MNHEY and CDR2 SMNVEV (reference sequence). The chain's CDR3 is CASKDSGRWENNEQFF. Here the CDR3 DNA reads TGTGCCAGCAAAGATAGCGGGAGATGGGAAAACAATGAGCAGTTCTTC.

This chain connects TRBV6-1 to TRBJ1-3; D unresolved. V lost 2 bases and J lost 3, with 11 bases in between. The germline gives CDR1 MNHNS, CDR2 SASEGT. The CDR3 sequence is 15 residues long. The CDR3: CASSEFQVYGNTIYF. Written as DNA, the CDR3 is TGTGCCAGCAGTGAATTCCAGGTATATGGAAACACCATATATTTT.

In its sample, this clone was seen once. V and J are TRBV6-1 and TRBJ1-1; D gene unclear. The V and J ends lost 1 base and 7 bases respectively, with 10 bases between them. CDR1 and CDR2 from the germline V gene are MNHNS and SASEGT. CDR3 size: 13 residues. CDR3 region: CASSEVWTDEAFF. CDR3 DNA: TGTGCCAGCAGTGAAGTTTGGACTGATGAAGCTTTCTTT.

The chain combines TRBV7-9 with TRBJ2-3; 8 nucleotides align to TRBD2. CDR3 length: 16 amino acids. Germline-derived CDR1 and CDR2 are SEHNR and FQNEAQ (reference sequence). Trimming removed 5 bases from V and 4 bases from J; junction bases left unmatched: 11. The CDR3 nucleotides read TGTGCCAGCAGCCCTCCGGAGGCGGGAGGTTCAGATACGCAGTATTTT. Translation: CASSPPEAGGSDTQYF.

V is TRBV10-3 and J is TRBJ1-1, with TRBD1 matching over 9 bases. The germline V gene encodes CDR1 ENHRY and CDR2 SYGVKD. With V trimmed by 6 bases and J by 1 base, 6 bases remained unmatched. The CDR3 runs to 15 residues. In DNA, the CDR3 is TGTGCCATCAGCGACTTGGGACAGGGGAACACTGAAGCTTTCTTT. It translates to CAISDLGQGNTEAFF.

The chain employs TRBV27 and TRBJ1-3; TRBD1 is a possible D gene (5 bases). The CDR3 sequence is 14 residues long. The V gene's germline CDR1 is MNHEY and CDR2 SMNVEV (reference sequence). The V end was cut by 3 bases, the J end by 3 bases, with 9 bases between. The CDR3 loop is CASSLTARGNTIYF. The CDR3 DNA reads as TGTGCCAGCAGTTTGACAGCTCGTGGAAACACCATATATTTT.

The chain couples TRBV7-3 to TRBJ2-5, with TRBD1 matching over 8 bases. Near its end, the DNA agrees better with TRBJ2-7, so the J call may be wrong. Germline V gives CDR1 SGHTA, CDR2 FQGTGA. The CDR3 has 14 amino acids. Here the CDR3 reads CASSLNGQGYEQYF. DNA for the CDR3: TGTGCCAGCAGCTTAAACGGACAGGGCTACGAGCAGTACTTC.

The genes are TRBV30 and TRBJ1-1; 8 nucleotides agree with TRBD1. The V gene's germline CDR1 is GTSNPN and CDR2 SVGIG (reference sequence). With 3 bases clipped from V and 8 bases from J, the junction kept 5 bases outside the gene matches. The CDR3 has 12 residues. In DNA form, the CDR3 reads TGTGCCTGGAGAAGACGGACAGGGGAAGCTTTCTTT. It codes for CAWRRRTGEAFF.

There are a few counts of this clone. The chain links TRBV27 to TRBJ1-5; unclear D gene. Between the trimmed V and J ends, which lost 3 bases and 6 bases, there was a span of 6 bases. CDR3 length: 12 amino acids. Germline loops: CDR1 MNHEY, CDR2 SMNVEV (reference sequence). CDR3 sequence reads: CASSFFGQPQHF. The CDR3 DNA is TGTGCCAGCAGTTTTTTCGGTCAGCCCCAGCATTTT.

This chain links TRBV18 with TRBJ1-1; TRBD1 matches at 7 bases. The CDR3 has 13 amino acids. Germline CDR1 is KGHSH and CDR2 is LQKENI. The V gene end was trimmed by 1 base and the J gene end by 11 bases; junction bases not matched to a gene: 7. CDR3 amino acids: CASSPQGAQNAFF. The CDR3 DNA reads as TGTGCCAGCTCACCACAGGGGGCGCAAAACGCTTTCTTT.